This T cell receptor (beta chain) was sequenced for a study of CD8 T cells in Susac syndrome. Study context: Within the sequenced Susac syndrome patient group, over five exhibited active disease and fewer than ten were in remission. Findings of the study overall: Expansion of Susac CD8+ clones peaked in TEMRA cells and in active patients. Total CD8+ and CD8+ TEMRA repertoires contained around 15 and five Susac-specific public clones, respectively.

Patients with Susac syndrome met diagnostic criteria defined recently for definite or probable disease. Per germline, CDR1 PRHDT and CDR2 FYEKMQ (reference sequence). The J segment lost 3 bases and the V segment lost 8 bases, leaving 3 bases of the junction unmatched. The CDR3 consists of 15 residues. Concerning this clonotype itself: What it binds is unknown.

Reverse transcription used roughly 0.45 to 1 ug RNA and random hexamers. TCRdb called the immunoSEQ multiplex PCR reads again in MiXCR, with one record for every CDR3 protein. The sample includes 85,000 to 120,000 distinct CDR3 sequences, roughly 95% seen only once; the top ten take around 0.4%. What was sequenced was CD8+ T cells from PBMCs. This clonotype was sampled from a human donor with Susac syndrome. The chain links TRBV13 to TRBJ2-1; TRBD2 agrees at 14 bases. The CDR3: CASRGTSGGYNEQFF. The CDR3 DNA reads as TGTGCCAGCCGCGGGACTAGCGGGGGCTACAATGAGCAGTTCTTC.